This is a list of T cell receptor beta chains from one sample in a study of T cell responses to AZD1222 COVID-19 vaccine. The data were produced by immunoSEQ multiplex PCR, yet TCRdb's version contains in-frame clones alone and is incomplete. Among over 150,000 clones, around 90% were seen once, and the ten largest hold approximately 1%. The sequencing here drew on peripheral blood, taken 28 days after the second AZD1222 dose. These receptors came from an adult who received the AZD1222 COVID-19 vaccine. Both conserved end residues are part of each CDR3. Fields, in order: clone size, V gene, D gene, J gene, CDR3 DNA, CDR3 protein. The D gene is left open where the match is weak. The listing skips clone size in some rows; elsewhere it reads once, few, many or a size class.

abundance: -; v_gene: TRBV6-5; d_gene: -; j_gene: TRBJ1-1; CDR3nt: TGTGCCAGCAGTTACGTACTAAGCGGGACTGAAGCTTTCTTT; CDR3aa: CASSYVLSGTEAFF
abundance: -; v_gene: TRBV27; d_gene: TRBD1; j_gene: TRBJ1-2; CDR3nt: TGTGCCAGCAGTTTATACCCCGGGACAGGATCTGGCTACACCTTC; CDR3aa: CASSLYPGTGSGYTF
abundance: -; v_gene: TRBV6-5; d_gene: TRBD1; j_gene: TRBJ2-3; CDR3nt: TGTGCCAGCACTTGGGACAGGGGTAGCACAGATACGCAGTATTTT; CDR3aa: CASTWDRGSTDTQYF
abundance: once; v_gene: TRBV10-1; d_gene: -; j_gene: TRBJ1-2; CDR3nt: TGCGCCAGCAGTGACAGCTCCTATGGCTACACCTTC; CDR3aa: CASSDSSYGYTF
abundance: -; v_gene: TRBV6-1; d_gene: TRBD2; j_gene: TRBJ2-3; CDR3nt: TGTGCCAGCAGGGAAGCGGGGGGGCTGAGGGATACGCAGTATTTT; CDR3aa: CASREAGGLRDTQYF
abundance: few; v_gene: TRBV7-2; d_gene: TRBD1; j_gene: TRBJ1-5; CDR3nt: TGTGCCAGCAGCGGACAGGGAGGCCCTTTTCAGCCCCAGCATTTT; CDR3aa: CASSGQGGPFQPQHF
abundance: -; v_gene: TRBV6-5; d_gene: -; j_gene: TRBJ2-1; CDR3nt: TGTGCCAGCAGTTACTTATTCAGCTCCTACAATGAGCAGTTCTTC; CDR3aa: CASSYLFSSYNEQFF
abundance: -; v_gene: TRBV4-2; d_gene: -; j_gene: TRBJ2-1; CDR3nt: TGTGCCAGCAGCTACGCTATGCGGGGCTTCTCCTACAATGAGCAGTTCTTC; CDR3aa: CASSYAMRGFSYNEQFF
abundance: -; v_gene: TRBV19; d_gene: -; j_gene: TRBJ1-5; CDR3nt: TGTGCCAGTAGTACCTATACAGGGAGCAATCAGCCCCAGCATTTT; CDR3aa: CASSTYTGSNQPQHF
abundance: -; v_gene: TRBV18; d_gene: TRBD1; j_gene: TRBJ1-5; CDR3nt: TGTGCCAGCTCCCGGGACAGGGGACAGCCCCAGCATTTT; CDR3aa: CASSRDRGQPQHF
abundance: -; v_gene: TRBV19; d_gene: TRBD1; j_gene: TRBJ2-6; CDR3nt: TGTGCCAGTAGTACACCAACAGGGGCGCGGGGGGCCAACGTCCTGACTTTC; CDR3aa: CASSTPTGARGANVLTF
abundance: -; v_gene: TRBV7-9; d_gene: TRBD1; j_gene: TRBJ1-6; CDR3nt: TGTGCCAGCAGCTCCACCAAGGGACAGGGGGCAAATTCACCCCTCCACTTT; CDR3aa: CASSSTKGQGANSPLHF
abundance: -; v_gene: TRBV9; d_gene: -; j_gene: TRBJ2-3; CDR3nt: TGTGCCAGCAGCCCCCGGGGAGAGGCAGATACGCAGTATTTT; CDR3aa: CASSPRGEADTQYF
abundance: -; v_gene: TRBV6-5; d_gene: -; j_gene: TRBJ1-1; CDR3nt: TGTGCCAGCAGTTTGGGGGTGAACACTGAAGCTTTCTTT; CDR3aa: CASSLGVNTEAFF
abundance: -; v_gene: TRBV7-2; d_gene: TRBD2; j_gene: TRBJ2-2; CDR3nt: TGTGCCAGCAGCTTTAAGCGGGGGCCCTCGGGTACCGGGGAGCTGTTTTTT; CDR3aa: CASSFKRGPSGTGELFF
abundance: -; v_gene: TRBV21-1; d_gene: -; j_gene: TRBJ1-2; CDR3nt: TGTGCCAGCAGCAAAGTGGGCGTGCAGGGCTATGGCTACACCTTC; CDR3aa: CASSKVGVQGYGYTF
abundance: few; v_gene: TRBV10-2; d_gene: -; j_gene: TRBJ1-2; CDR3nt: TGCGCCAGCAGGACCCAGTTTAACTATGGCTACACCTTC; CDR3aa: CASRTQFNYGYTF
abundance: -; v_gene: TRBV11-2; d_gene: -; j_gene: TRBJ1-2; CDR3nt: TGTGCCAGCAGCGGACCACGCGAGTCCTTC; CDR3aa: CASSGPRESF
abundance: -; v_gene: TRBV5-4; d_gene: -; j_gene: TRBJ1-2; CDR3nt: TGTGCCAGCAGCTTCATCAGGGTAGAAGATGGCTACACCTTC; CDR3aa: CASSFIRVEDGYTF
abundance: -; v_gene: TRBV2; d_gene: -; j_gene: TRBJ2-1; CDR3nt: TGTGCCAGCAGTTCCCGATTGTTTTCGGATGAGCAGTTCTTC; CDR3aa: CASSSRLFSDEQFF
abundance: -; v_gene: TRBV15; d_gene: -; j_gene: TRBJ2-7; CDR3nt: TGTGCCACCAGCAGAGATGAGCCAGGGGCCCACTACGAGCAGTACTTC; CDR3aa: CATSRDEPGAHYEQYF
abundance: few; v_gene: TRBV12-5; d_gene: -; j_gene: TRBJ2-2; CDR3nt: TGTGCTAGTGGTTTGGTAGTGGGGTCCGGGGAGCTGTTTTTT; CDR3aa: CASGLVVGSGELFF
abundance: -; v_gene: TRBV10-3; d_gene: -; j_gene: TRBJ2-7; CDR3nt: TGTGCCATCAGTGATGACAGGACTTCCTACGAGCAGTACTTC; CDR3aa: CAISDDRTSYEQYF
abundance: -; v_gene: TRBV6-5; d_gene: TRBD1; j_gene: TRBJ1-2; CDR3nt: TGTGCCAGCAGCCCATTCAAGGGGGCGTTTAATGGCTACACCTTC; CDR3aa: CASSPFKGAFNGYTF
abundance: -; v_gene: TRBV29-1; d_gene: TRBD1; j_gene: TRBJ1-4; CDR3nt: TGCAGCGCCGGACAGGGTCGTTTTGAAAAACTGTTTTTT; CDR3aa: CSAGQGRFEKLFF
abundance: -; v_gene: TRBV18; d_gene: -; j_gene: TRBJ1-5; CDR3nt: TGTGCCAGCTCACCAGCGCAGGGTCCCCAGCATTTT; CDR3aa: CASSPAQGPQHF
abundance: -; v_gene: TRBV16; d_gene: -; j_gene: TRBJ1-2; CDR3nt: TGTGCCAGCAGCCAATCCGCGGGCCAGGCAGGCGGCTACACCTTC; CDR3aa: CASSQSAGQAGGYTF
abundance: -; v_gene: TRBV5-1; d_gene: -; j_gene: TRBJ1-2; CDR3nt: TGCGCCAGCAGCTTGGACAGGGTCAATGGCTACACCTTC; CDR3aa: CASSLDRVNGYTF
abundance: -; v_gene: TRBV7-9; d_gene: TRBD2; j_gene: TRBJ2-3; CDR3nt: TGTGCCAGCAGCTTGAGCGGGGGGGTGGCAGATACGCAGTATTTT; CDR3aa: CASSLSGGVADTQYF
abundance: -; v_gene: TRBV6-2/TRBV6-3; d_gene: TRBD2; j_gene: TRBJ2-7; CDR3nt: TGTGCCAGCAGTTACTGGGGGGGAAAGGTGGAGCAGTACTTC; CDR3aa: CASSYWGGKVEQYF
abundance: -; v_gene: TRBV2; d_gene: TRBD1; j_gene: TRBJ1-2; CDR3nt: TGTGCCAGCAGCCTTCCAGGGGGGGGGCTTAACTATGGCTACACCTTC; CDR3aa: CASSLPGGGLNYGYTF
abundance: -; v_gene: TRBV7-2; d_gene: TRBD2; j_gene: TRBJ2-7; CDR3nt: TGTGCCAGCAGCCCCGCGGGACTAGCAAGCGAGCAGTACTTC; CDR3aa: CASSPAGLASEQYF
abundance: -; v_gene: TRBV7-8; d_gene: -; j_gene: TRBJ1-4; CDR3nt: TGTGCCAGCAGCTACCTTGCCACGGTCTCAAGACAGGAAAAACTGTTTTTT; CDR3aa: CASSYLATVSRQEKLFF
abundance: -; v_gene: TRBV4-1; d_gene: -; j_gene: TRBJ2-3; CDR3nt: TGCGCCAGCAGCCAAGACTATTTCACAGATACGCAGTATTTT; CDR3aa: CASSQDYFTDTQYF
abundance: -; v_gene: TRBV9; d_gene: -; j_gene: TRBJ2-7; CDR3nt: TGTGCCAGCAGCGCGAACAGGGCTGACGAGCAGTACTTC; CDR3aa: CASSANRADEQYF
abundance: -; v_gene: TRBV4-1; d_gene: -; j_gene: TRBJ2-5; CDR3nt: TGCGCCAGCAGCCAAGCTCCTAACAGGGAGACCCAGTACTTC; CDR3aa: CASSQAPNRETQYF
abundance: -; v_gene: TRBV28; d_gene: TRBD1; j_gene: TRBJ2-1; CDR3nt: TGTGCCAGCAGGCGGACAGGGGGCCTGTACAATGAGCAGTTCTTC; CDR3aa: CASRRTGGLYNEQFF
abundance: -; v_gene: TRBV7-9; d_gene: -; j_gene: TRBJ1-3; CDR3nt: TGTGCCAGCAGCTTCCTCACTGGGCAGCCGTACTCTGGAAACACCATATATTTT; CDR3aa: CASSFLTGQPYSGNTIYF
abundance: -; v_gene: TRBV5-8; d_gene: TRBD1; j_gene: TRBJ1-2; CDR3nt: TGTGCCAGCAGCTCCCCCCACGCCGGACAGGATAACTATGGCTACACCTTC; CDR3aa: CASSSPHAGQDNYGYTF
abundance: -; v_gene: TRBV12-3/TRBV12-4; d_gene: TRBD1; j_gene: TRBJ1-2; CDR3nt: TGTGCCAGCAGGACAGGGGGTCACTATGGCTACACCTTC; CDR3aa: CASRTGGHYGYTF
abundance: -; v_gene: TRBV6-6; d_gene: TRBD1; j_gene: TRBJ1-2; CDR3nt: TGTGCCAGCAGCCAAACTGGGACAGACGCCTATGGCTACACCTTC; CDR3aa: CASSQTGTDAYGYTF
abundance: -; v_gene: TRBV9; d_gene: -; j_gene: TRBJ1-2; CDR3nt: TGTGCCAGCACCCTGGGAGAGGGAATGCCCTATGGCTACACCTTC; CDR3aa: CASTLGEGMPYGYTF